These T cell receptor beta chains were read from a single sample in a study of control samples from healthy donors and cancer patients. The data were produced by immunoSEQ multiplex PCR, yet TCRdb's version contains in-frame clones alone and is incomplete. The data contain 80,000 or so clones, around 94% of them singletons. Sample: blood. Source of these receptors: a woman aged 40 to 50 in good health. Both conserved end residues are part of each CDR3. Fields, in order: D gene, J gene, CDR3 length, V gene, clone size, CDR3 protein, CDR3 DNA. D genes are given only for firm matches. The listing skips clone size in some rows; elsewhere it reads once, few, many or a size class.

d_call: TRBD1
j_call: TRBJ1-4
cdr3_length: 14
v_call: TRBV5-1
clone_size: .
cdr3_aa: CASAQGAGGEKLFF
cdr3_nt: TGCGCCAGCGCCCAGGGGGCGGGAGGTGAAAAACTGTTTTTT

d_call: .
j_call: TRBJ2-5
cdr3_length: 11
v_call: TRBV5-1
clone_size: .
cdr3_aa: CASRGFETQYF
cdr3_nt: TGCGCCAGCCGGGGGTTCGAGACCCAGTACTTC

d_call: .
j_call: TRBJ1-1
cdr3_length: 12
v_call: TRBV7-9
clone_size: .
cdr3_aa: CASSLSDTEAFF
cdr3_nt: TGTGCCAGCAGCTTATCGGACACTGAAGCTTTCTTT

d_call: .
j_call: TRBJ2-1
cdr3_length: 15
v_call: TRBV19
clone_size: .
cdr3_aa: CASSSSQYSYNEQFF
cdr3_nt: TGTGCCAGTAGTAGTAGCCAGTACTCCTACAATGAGCAGTTCTTC

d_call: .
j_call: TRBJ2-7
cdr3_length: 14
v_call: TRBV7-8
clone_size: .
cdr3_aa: CASSSDWEAYEQYF
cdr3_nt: TGTGCCAGCAGCTCAGACTGGGAGGCCTACGAGCAGTACTTC

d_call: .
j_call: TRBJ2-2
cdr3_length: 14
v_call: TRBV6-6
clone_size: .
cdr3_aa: CASMEASKGGELFF
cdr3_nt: TGTGCCAGCATGGAGGCCTCCAAGGGCGGGGAGCTGTTTTTT

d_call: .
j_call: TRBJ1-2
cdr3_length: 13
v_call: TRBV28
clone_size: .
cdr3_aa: CASSKRVNYGYTF
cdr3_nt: TGTGCCAGCAGTAAGAGGGTAAACTATGGCTACACCTTC

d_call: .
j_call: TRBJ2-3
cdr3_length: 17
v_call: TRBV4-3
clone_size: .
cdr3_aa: CASSQDLSGAGTDTQYF
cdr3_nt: TGCGCCAGCAGCCAAGATCTCTCAGGGGCCGGCACAGATACGCAGTATTTT

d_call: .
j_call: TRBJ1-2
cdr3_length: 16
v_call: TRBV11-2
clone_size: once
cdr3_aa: CASSLDHRPPNYGYTF
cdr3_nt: TGTGCCAGCAGCTTAGATCACAGGCCGCCCAACTATGGCTACACCTTC

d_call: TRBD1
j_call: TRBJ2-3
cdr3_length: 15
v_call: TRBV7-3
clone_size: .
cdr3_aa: CASSWGQTFTDTQYF
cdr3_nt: TGTGCCAGCAGCTGGGGACAGACCTTCACAGATACGCAGTATTTT

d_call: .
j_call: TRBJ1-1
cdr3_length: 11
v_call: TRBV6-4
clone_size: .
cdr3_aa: CASSHRAEAFF
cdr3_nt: TGTGCCAGCAGCCACAGGGCTGAAGCTTTCTTT

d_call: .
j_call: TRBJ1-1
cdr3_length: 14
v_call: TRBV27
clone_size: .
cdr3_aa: CASSWRGGNTEAFF
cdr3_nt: TGTGCCAGCAGTTGGCGAGGAGGGAACACTGAAGCTTTCTTT

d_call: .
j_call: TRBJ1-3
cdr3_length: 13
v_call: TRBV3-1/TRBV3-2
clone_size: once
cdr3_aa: CASSQDRGNTIYF
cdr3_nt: TGTGCCAGCAGCCAAGACAGGGGAAACACCATATATTTT

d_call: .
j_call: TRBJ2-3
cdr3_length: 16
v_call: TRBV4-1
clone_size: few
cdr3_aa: CASSQAEGPSTDTQYF
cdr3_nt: TGCGCCAGCAGCCAAGCAGAGGGGCCTAGCACAGATACGCAGTATTTT

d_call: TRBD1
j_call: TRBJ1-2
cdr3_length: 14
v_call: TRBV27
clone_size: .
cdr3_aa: CASRSGQGSYGYTF
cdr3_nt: TGTGCCAGCCGTTCGGGACAGGGGAGCTATGGCTACACCTTC

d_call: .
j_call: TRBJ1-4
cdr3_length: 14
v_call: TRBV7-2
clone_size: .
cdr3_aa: CASSLQGPREKLFF
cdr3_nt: TGTGCCAGCAGCTTACAGGGACCAAGGGAAAAACTGTTTTTT

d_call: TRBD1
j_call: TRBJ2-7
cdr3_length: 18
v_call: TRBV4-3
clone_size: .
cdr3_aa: CASSQDLSWSGGAHEQYF
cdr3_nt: TGCGCCAGCAGCCAAGATTTGAGTTGGTCAGGGGGAGCCCACGAGCAGTACTTC

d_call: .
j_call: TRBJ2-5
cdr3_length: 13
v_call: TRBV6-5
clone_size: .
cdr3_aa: CASSYTYQETQYF
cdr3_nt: TGTGCCAGCAGTTACACATACCAAGAGACCCAGTACTTC

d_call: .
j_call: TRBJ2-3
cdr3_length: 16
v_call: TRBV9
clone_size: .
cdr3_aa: CASSGNRDTSTDTQYF
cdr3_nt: TGTGCCAGCAGCGGTAACCGGGACACAAGCACAGATACGCAGTATTTT

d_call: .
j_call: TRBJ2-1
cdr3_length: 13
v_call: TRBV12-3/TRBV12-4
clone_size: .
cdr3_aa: CASSPRLWDEQFF
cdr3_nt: TGTGCCAGCAGCCCCCGCTTATGGGATGAGCAGTTCTTC

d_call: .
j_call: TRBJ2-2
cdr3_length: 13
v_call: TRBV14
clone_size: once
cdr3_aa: CASSQDRAGELFF
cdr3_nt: TGTGCCAGCAGCCAAGATCGTGCCGGGGAGCTGTTTTTT

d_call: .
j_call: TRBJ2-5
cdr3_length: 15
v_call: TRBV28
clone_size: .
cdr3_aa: CASSFSVGYQETQYF
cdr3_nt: TGTGCCAGCAGTTTTTCGGTAGGGTACCAAGAGACCCAGTACTTC

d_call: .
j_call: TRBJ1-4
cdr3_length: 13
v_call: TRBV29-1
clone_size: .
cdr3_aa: CSGRQEVPEKLFF
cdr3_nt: TGCAGCGGCCGACAGGAGGTCCCTGAAAAACTGTTTTTT

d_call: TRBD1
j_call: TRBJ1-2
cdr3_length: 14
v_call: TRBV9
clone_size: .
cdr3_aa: CASSPGQANYGYTF
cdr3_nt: TGTGCCAGCAGCCCGGGACAGGCAAACTATGGCTACACCTTC

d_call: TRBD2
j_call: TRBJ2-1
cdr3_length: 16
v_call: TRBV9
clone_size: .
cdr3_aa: CASSGLGLAGYNEQFF
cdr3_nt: TGTGCCAGCAGCGGACTCGGACTAGCCGGTTACAATGAGCAGTTCTTC

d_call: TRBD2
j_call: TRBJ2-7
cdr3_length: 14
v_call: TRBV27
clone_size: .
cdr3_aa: CASSWGGSSYEQYF
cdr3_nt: TGTGCCAGCAGTTGGGGGGGGAGCTCCTACGAGCAGTACTTC

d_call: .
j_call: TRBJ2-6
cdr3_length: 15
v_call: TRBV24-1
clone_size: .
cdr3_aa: CATSDVFSGANVLTF
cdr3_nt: TGTGCCACCAGTGATGTTTTCTCTGGGGCCAACGTCCTGACTTTC

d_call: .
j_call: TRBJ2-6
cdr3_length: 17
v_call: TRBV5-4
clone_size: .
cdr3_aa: CASSLGMAAAGANVLTF
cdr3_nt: TGTGCCAGCAGCTTAGGTATGGCCGCGGCTGGGGCCAACGTCCTGACTTTC